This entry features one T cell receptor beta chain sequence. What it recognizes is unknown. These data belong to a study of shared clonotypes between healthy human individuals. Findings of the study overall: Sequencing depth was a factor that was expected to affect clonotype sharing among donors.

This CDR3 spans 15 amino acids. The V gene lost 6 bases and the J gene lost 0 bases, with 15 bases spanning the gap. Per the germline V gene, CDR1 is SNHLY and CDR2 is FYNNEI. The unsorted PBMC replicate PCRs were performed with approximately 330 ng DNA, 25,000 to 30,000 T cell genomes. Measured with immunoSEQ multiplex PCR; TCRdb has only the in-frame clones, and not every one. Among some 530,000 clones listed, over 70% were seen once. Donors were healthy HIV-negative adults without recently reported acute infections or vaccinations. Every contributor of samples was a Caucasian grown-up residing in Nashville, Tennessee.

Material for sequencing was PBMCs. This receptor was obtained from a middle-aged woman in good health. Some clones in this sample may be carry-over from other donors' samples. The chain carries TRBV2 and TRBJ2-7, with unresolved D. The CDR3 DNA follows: TGTGCCAGCAGAGGAAACCGGTTAGTCTCCTACGAGCAGTACTTC. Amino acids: CASRGNRLVSYEQYF.